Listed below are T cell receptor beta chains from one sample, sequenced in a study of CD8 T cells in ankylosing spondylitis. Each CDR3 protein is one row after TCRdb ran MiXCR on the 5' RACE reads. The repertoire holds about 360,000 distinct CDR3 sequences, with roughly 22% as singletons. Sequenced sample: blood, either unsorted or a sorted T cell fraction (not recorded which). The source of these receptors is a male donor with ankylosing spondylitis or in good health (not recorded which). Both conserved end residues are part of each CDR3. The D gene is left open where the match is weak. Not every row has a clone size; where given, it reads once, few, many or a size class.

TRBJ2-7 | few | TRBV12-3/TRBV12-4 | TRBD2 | TGTGCCAGCAGTCCCTCCAGCGGGGGGGCCCACGAGCAGTACTTC | CASSPSSGGAHEQYF
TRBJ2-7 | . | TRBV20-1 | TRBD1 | TGCAGTGCATCCGGGACAGGGAGCTCCTACGAGCAGTACTTC | CSASGTGSSYEQYF
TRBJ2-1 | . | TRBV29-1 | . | TGCAGCGCCCCCGGAGGGAGCTCCTACAATGAGCAGTTCTTC | CSAPGGSSYNEQFF
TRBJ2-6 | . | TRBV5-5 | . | TGTGCCAGCAGCTTGGGCCCTGGGGCCAACGTCCTGACTTTC | CASSLGPGANVLTF
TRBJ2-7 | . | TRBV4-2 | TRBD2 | TGTGCCAGCAGCCACTTAGCGGGGGGCGACTACGAGCAGTACTTC | CASSHLAGGDYEQYF
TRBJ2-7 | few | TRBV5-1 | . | TGCGCCAGCAGCTTGGAGGGACAATCCTACGAGCAGTACTTC | CASSLEGQSYEQYF
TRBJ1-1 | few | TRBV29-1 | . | TGCAGCGCCCTTGGGGGCTTGAACACTGAAGCTTTCTTT | CSALGGLNTEAFF
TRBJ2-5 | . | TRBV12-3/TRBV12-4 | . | TGTGCCAGCAGTTTTCGGGCTGATGGGGAGACCCAGTACTTC | CASSFRADGETQYF
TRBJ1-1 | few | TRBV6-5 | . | TGTGCCAGCAGTTACGGGGGGGGGAACACTGAAGCTTTCTTT | CASSYGGGNTEAFF
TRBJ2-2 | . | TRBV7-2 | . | TGTGCCAGCAGCCACGCATCTGGGGGGGAGCTGTTTTTT | CASSHASGGELFF
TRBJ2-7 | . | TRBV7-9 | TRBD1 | TGTGCCAGCAGCTCATCCGGGACAGTCCACGAGCAGTACTTC | CASSSSGTVHEQYF
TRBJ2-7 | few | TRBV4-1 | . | TGCGCCAGCAGCCAAGAGGGGGGTTTGGAGGCCTACGAGCAGTACTTC | CASSQEGGLEAYEQYF
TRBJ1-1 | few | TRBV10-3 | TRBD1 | TGTGCCATCAGTGATCCGGGACAGGGTACTGAAGCTTTCTTT | CAISDPGQGTEAFF
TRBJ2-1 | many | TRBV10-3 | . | TGTGCCATCAGTGAGTCCCGGGGACTGTGGAATGAGCAGTTCTTC | CAISESRGLWNEQFF
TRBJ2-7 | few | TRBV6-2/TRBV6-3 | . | TGTGCCAGCAGTCCCGACCCAACCTACGAGCAGTACTTC | CASSPDPTYEQYF
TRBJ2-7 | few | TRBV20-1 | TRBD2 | TGCAGTGCTAGAGGGCGGGGGGAGAAAAGCTCCTACGAGCAGTACTTC | CSARGRGEKSSYEQYF
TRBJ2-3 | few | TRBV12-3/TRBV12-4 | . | TGTGCCAGCAGCCCCTGGGGGGGGGCTCGGGGTACAGATACGCAGTATTTT | CASSPWGGARGTDTQYF
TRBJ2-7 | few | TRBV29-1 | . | TGCAGCGTTGAAGATCAAGGGACCGAGCAGTACTTC | CSVEDQGTEQYF
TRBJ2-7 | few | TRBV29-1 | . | TGCAGCGTTGCTCAGAAAACAGGGCCCGAGCAGTACTTC | CSVAQKTGPEQYF
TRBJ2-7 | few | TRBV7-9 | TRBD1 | TGTGCCAGCAATGGACAGGGGTCCTACGAGCAGTACTTC | CASNGQGSYEQYF
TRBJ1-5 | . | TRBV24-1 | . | TGTGCCACCCGGGGGTTGAGCAATCAGCCCCAGCATTTT | CATRGLSNQPQHF
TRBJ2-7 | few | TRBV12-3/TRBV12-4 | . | TGTGCCAGCAGTTTAGGGACCCCTGGGAACGAGCAGTACTTC | CASSLGTPGNEQYF
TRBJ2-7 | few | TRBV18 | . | TGTGCCAGCTCACCCCGGGGGACAGTTTCTCTTTACGAGCAGTACTTC | CASSPRGTVSLYEQYF
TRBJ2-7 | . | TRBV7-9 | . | TGTGCCAGCAGCTCCCGGACAGGTCTGGGGGGGCAGTACTTC | CASSSRTGLGGQYF
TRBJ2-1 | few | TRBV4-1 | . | TGCGCCAGCAGCCAAGATTCCAGCGCGGGTGAGCAGTTCTTC | CASSQDSSAGEQFF
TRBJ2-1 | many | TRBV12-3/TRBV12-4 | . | TGTGCCAGCAGCCGAGGGGGGAGCGATGAGCAGTTCTTC | CASSRGGSDEQFF
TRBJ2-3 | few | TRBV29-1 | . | TGCAGCGTTGAAGAATGGCAGCTACCAGATACGCAGTATTTT | CSVEEWQLPDTQYF
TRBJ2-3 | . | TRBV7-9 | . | TGTGCCAGCAGCTTGTGGGATACGCAGTATTTT | CASSLWDTQYF
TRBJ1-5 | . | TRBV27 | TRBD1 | TGTGCCAGCAGTTCATACGCAGACAGGGGACTCAATCAGCCCCAGCATTTT | CASSSYADRGLNQPQHF
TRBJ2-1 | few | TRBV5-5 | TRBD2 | TGTGCCAGCAATCCCGGGGGGACCTCAGGTGATGAGCAGTTCTTC | CASNPGGTSGDEQFF
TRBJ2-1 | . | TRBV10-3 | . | TGTGCCATCAGTGAGTATGGGGGCGCGCACAATGAGCAGTTCTTC | CAISEYGGAHNEQFF
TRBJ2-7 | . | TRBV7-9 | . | TGTGCCAGCAGCACTGAATTTGGGACCTACGAGCAGTACTTC | CASSTEFGTYEQYF
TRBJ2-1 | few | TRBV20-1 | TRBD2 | TGCAGTGCTAGAGATGGACTAGCGGGGGGATACAATGAGCAGTTCTTC | CSARDGLAGGYNEQFF
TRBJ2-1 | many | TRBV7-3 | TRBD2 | TGTGCCAGCAGCTTAATGGGAACTAGCGGGGGGGGGAATGAGCAGTTCTTC | CASSLMGTSGGGNEQFF
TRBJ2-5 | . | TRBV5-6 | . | TGTGCCAGCAGCTTGGCCCTAGGTGTCGGCCAAGAGACCCAGTACTTC | CASSLALGVGQETQYF
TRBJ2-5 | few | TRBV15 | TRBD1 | TGTGCCACCGCGGAAGGGGGCTTGTGGGAGACCCAGTACTTC | CATAEGGLWETQYF
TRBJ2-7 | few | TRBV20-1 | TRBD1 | TGCAGTGCTAGAGACGGACAGGGACCGAACTACGAGCAGTACTTC | CSARDGQGPNYEQYF
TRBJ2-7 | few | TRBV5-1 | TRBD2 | TGCGCCAGCAGCTCGGGGACTAGCGGGCGCTACGAGCAGTACTTC | CASSSGTSGRYEQYF
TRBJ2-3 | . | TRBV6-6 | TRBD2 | TGTGCCAGCAGTTGGCGGGGGGGGGCGCAGTATTTT | CASSWRGGAQYF
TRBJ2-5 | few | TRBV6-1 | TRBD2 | TGTGCCAGCAGCCCGACTAGCGGGGGGATAGAGACCCAGTACTTC | CASSPTSGGIETQYF
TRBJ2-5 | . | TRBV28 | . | TGTGCCAGCAGACTAAAAGAGACCCAGTACTTC | CASRLKETQYF
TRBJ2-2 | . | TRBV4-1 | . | TGCGCCAGCGGCCTGGTTAGGCAGTACACCGGGGAGCTGTTTTTT | CASGLVRQYTGELFF
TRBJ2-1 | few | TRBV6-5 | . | TGTGCCAGCAGTTACCCTACCAGGGACGGAGCCTACAATGAGCAGTTCTTC | CASSYPTRDGAYNEQFF
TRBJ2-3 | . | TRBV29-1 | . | TGCAGCGCTGAGACATCGACAATATGGGATACGCAGTATTTT | CSAETSTIWDTQYF
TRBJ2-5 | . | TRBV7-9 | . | TGTGCCAGCAGCTTAGACCCCTCGATGGCGGAGACCCAGTACTTC | CASSLDPSMAETQYF
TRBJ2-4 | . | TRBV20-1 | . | TGCAGTGCTACCAGGGTTGAAAACATTCAGTACTTC | CSATRVENIQYF
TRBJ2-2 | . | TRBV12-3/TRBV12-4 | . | TGTGCCAGCAGTCCCTGGGACGGGCGGACCGGGGAGCTGTTTTTT | CASSPWDGRTGELFF
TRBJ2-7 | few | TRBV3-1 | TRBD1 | TGTGCCAGCAGTCCGCAGGGGGTAACCTACGAGCAGTACTTC | CASSPQGVTYEQYF
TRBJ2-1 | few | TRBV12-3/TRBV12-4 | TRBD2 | TGTGCCAGCCTCCCAGGACTAGCGGCATACAATGAGCAGTTCTTC | CASLPGLAAYNEQFF
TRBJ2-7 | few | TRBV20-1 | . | TGCAGTGCTATAGAACAGGGAGTCTACGAGCAGTACTTC | CSAIEQGVYEQYF
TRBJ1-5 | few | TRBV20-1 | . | TGCAGTGCTAGCTGGGCAGGGGCCCTCCATAGCAATCAGCCCCAGCATTTT | CSASWAGALHSNQPQHF
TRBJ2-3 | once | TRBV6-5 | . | TGTGCCAGCAGTTTGGATGTGGGCAGGGTTGCAGATACGCAGTATTTT | CASSLDVGRVADTQYF
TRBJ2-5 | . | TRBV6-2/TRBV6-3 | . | TGTGCCAGCAGTTACAGTCGGATAGAGACCCAGTACTTC | CASSYSRIETQYF
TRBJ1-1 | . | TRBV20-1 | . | TGCAGTGCTAGAGATCAGGGGAGTTCATGGTCCACTGAAGCTTTCTTT | CSARDQGSSWSTEAFF